The entry that follows covers one TCR beta chain sequence. This sample was taken from a study of blood T cell repertoires in COVID-19. Turning to the study itself: Sites in the United States, Italy and Spain provided acute and convalescent COVID-19 samples. Nucleic acid was either cDNA or gDNA, and it came from T cells, B-cell-depleted T cells, or PBMCs.

As handled by the study authors: Nucleated cell counts were estimated from reference gene primer amplification. Measured with immunoSEQ multiplex PCR; TCRdb has only the in-frame clones, and not every one. The V and J calls and the clone size are those of that table, but D and trimming were determined from the DNA. Seen here are 120,000 or so clones, roughly 90% observed once, and the top ten hold 7.5% to 8%. Trimming shortened V by 7 bases and J by 2 bases, and 12 bases separated the two germline ends. Germline V gene data show CDR1 as SGHRS and CDR2 as YFSETQ. The CDR3 has 13 residues. V usage is TRBV5-1 and J usage is TRBJ1-1; TRBD1 might be the D (5 bases). The receptor's source is a man aged 50 to 59 with acute or convalescent COVID-19. Sequencing was performed on peripheral blood. The CDR3 protein is CASRSGGNTEAFF. As DNA, the CDR3 is TGCGCCAGCCGATCGGGGGGAAACACTGAAGCTTTCTTT.